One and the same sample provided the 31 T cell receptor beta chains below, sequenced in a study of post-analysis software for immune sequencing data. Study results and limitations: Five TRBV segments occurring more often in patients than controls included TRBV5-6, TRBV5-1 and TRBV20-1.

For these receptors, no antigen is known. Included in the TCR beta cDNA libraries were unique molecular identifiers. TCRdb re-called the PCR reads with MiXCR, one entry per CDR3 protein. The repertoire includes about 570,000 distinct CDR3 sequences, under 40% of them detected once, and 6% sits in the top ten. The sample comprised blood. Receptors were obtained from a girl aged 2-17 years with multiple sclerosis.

The CDR3 reads CTTGADQPQHF. The CDR3 DNA reads as TGCACCACCGGAGCAGATCAGCCCCAGCATTTT. The chain combines TRBV20-1 with TRBJ1-5; unclear D gene. The V gene's germline CDR1 is DFQATT and CDR2 SNEGSKA (reference sequence). The CDR3 runs 11 residues.

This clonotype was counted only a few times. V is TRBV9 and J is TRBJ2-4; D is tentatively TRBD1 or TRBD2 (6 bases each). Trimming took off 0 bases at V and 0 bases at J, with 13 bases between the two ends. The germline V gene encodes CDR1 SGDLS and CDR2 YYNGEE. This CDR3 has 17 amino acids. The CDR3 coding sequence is TGTGCCAGCAGCGTAGGGGGGGCGGGACTAGCCAAAAACATTCAGTACTTC. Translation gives CASSVGGAGLAKNIQYF.

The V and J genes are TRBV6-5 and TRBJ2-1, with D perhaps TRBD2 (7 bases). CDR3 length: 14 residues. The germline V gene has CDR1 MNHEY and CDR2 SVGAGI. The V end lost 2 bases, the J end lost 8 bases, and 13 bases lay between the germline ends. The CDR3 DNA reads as TGTGCCAGCAGTTACATTGGGGGGGCCCATGAGCAGTTCTTC. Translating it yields CASSYIGGAHEQFF.

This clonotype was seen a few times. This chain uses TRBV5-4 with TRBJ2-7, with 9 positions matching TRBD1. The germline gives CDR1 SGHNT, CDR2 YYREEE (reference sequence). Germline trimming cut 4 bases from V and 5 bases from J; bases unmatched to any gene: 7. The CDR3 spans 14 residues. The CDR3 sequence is CASSTGQGRHEQYF. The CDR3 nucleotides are TGTGCCAGCAGCACGGGACAGGGAAGGCACGAGCAGTACTTC. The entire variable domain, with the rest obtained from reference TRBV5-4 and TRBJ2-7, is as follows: ETGVTQSPTHLIKTRGQQVTLRCSSQSGHNTVSWYQQALGQGPQFIFQYYREEENGRGNFPPRFSGLQFPNYSSELNVNALELDDSALYLCASSTGQGRHEQYFGPGTRLTVT.

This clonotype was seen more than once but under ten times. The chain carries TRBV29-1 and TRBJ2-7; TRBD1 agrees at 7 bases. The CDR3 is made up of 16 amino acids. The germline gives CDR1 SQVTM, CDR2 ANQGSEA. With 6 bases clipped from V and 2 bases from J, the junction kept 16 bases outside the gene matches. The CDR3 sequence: CSVRSNGGQKTYEQYF. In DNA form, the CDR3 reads TGCAGCGTCCGCTCCAATGGGGGACAGAAAACCTACGAGCAGTACTTC.

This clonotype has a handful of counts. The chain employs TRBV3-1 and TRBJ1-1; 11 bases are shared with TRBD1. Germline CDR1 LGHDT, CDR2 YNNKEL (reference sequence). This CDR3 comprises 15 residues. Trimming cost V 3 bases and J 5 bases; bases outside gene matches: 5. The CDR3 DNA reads TGTGCCAGCAGCCACACTGGACAGGGGGCTACTGAAGCTTTCTTT. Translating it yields CASSHTGQGATEAFF.

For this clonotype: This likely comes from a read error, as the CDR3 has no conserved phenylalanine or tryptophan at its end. The chain's CDR3 is CASSLQGYYGYTC. CDR3 DNA sequence: TGTGCCAGCAGCTTACAGGGATACTATGGCTACACCTGC. The chain uses TRBV11-2 and TRBJ1-2, with D perhaps matching TRBD1 (5 bases). Germline CDR1 reads SGHAT; CDR2 reads FQNNGV. The CDR3 totals 13 residues. Trimming cost V 2 bases and J 3 bases, with 7 bases left between them.

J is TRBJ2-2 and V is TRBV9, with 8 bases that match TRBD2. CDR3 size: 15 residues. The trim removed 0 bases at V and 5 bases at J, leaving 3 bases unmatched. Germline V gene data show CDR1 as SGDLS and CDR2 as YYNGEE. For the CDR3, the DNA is TGTGCCAGCAGCGTAGACCCGGGGGGGACCGGGGAGCTGTTTTTT. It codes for CASSVDPGGTGELFF.

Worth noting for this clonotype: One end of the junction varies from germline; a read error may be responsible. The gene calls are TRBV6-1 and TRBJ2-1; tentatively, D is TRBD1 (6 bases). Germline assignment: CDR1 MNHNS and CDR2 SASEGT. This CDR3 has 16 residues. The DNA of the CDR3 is TGTGCCAGCAGTTTACAGGGCTCGAGCTCCTACGATGAGCAGTTCTTC. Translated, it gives CASSLQGSSSYDEQFF.

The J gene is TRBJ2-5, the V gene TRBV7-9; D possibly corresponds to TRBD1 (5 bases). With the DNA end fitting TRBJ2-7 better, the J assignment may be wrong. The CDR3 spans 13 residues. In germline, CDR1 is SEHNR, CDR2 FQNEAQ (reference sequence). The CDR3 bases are TGTGCCAGCAGGGACACTTTAACCTACGAGCAGTACTTC. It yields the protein CASRDTLTYEQYF.

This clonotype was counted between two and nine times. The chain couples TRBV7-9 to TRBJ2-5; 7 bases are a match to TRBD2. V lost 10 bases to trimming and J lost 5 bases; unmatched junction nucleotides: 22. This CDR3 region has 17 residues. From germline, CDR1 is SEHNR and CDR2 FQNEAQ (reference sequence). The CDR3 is CATELRRTSGLGETQYF. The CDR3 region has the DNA TGTGCCACCGAGCTTCGAAGGACTAGTGGATTGGGGGAGACCCAGTACTTC.

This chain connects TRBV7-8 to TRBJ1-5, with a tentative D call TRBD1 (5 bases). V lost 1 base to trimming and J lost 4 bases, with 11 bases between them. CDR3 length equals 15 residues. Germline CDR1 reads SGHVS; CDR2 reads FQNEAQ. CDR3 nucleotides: TGTGCCAGCAGCTTAGTCGCAGGGACTAATCAGCCCCAGCATTTT. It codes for CASSLVAGTNQPQHF.

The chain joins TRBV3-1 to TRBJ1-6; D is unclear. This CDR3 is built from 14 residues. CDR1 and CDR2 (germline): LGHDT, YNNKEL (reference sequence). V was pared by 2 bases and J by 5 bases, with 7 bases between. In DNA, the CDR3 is TGTGCCAGCAGCCAATGGCCGGATAATTCACCCCTCCACTTT. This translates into CASSQWPDNSPLHF.

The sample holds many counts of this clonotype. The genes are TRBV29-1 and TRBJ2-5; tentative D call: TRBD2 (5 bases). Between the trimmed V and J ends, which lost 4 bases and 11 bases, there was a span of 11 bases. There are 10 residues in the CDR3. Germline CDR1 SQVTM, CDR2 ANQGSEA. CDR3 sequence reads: CSVVEREQYF. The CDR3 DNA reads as TGCAGCGTTGTTGAGAGGGAGCAGTACTTC.

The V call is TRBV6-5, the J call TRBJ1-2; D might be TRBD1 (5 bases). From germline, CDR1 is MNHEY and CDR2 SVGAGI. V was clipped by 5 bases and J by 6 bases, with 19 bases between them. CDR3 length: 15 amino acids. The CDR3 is CASSHRDGVSHGYTF. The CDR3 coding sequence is TGTGCCAGCAGTCACCGGGACGGTGTATCCCATGGCTACACCTTC.

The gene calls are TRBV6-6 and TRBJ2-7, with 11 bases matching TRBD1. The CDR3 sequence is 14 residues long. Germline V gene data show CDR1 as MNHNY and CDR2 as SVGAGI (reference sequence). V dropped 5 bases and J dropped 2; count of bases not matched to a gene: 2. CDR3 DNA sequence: TGTGCCAGCAGTGGGACAGGGGGAACCTACGAGCAGTACTTC. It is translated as CASSGTGGTYEQYF.

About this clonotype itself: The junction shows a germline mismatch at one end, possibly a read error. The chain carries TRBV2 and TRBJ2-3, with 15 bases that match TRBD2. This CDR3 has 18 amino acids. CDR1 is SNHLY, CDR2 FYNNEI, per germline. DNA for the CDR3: TGTGCCTGCAGTCTGGGGACTAGCGGGGGGACCGTCACAGATACGCAGTATTTT. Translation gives CACSLGTSGGTVTDTQYF.

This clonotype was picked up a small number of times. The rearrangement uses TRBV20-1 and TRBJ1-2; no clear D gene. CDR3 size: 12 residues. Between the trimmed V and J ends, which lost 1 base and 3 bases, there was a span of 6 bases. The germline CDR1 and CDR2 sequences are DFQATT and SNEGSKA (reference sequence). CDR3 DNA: TGCAGTGCTAGAGTGGCCGACTATGGCTACACCTTC. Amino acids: CSARVADYGYTF.

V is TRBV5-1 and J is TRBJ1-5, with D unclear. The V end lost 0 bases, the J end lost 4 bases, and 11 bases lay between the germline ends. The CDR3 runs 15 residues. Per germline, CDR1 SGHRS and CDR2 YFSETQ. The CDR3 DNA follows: TGCGCCAGCAGCTTGGATGCCAAGAGGAATCAGCCCCAGCATTTT. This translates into CASSLDAKRNQPQHF.

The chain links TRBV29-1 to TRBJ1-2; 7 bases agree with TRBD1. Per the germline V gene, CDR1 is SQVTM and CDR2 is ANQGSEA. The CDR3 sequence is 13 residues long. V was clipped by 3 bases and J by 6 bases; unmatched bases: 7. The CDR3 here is CSVDPDRADGYTF. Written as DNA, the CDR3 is TGCAGCGTTGATCCCGACAGGGCGGATGGCTACACCTTC.

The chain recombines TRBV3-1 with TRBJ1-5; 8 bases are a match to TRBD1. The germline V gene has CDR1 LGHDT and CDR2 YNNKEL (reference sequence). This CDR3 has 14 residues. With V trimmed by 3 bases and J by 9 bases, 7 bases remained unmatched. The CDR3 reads CASSQATGGRPQHF. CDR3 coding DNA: TGTGCCAGCAGCCAGGCCACAGGGGGAAGGCCCCAGCATTTT.

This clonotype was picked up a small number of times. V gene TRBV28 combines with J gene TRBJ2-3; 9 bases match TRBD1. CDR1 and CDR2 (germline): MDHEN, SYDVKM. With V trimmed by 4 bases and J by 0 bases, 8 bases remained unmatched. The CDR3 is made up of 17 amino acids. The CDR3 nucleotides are TGTGCCAGCAGTTCCCTACAGGGGGCGGTCAGCACAGATACGCAGTATTTT. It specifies CASSSLQGAVSTDTQYF.

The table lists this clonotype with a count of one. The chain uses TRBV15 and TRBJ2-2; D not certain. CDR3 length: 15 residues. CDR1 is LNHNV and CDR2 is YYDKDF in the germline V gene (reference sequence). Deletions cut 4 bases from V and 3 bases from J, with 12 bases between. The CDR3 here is CATSTGGLDTGELFF. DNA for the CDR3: TGTGCCACCAGCACGGGTGGGTTGGACACCGGGGAGCTGTTTTTT.

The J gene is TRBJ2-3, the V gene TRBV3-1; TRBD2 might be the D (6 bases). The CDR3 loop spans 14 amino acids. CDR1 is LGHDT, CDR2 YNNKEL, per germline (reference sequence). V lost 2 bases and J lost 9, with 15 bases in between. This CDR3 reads CASSQRGTPGTQYF. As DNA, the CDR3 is TGTGCCAGCAGCCAACGCGGGACCCCGGGGACGCAGTATTTT.

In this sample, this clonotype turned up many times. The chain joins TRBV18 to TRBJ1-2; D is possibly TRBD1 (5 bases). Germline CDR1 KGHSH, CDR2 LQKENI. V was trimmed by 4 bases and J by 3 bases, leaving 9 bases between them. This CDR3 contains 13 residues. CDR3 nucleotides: TGTGCCAGCTCACGGGGGTCGGACTATGGCTACACCTTC. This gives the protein CASSRGSDYGYTF.

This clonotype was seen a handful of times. CDR3 sequence reads: CASSQPGGPPTDTQYF. CDR3 coding DNA: TGCGCCAGCAGCCAGCCAGGGGGCCCCCCCACAGATACGCAGTATTTT. The V gene is TRBV4-1, the J gene TRBJ2-3; 8 bases align to TRBD1. The ends lost 3 bases at V and 2 bases at J; junction bases unmatched: 7. This CDR3 spans 16 amino acids. Germline CDR1 is MGHRA and CDR2 is YSYEKL.

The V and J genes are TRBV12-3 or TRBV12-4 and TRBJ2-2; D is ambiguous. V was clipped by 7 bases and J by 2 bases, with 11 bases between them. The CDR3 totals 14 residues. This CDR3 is CASTRWANTGELFF. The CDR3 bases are TGTGCCAGCACGAGGTGGGCCAACACCGGGGAGCTGTTTTTT.

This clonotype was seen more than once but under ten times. CDR3 region: CASSPRGEEQFF. The CDR3 bases are TGTGCCAGCAGTCCGCGAGGGGAAGAGCAGTTCTTC. The rearrangement joins TRBV27 to TRBJ2-1, with D possibly called TRBD1 or TRBD2 (5 bases each). Between the trimmed V and J ends, which lost 5 bases and 10 bases, there was a span of 12 bases. CDR3 length: 12 residues. Germline values: CDR1 MNHEY, CDR2 SMNVEV (reference sequence).

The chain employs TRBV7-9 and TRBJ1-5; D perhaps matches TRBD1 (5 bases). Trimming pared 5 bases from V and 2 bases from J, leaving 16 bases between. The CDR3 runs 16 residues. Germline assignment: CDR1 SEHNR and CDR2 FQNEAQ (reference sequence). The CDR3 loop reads CASSQVGGSGNQPQHF. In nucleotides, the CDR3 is TGTGCCAGCAGCCAGGTGGGGGGATCGGGCAATCAGCCCCAGCATTTT.

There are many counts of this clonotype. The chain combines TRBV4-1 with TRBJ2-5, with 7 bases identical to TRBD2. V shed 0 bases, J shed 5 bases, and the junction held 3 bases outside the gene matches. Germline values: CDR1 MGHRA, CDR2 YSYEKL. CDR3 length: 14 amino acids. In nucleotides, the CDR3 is TGCGCCAGCAGCCAAGAGACTAGCAGTGAGACCCAGTACTTC. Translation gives CASSQETSSETQYF.

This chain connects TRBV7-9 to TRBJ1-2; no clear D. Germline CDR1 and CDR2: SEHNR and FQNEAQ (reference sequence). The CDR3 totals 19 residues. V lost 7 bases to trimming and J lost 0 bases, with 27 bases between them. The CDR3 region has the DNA TGTGCCAGCACAGACCGAGGCGCCCCGGTGACCACCTCTAACTATGGCTACACCTTC. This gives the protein CASTDRGAPVTTSNYGYTF.